This T cell receptor beta chain was sequenced in a study of T cell repertoires in cytomegalovirus infection. TCRdb re-derived calls from the reads in MiXCR, one entry per CDR3 protein. The sample lists about 740,000 distinct CDR3 sequences; roughly a third were seen once. As concerns this clonotype: The antigen is unknown. Its ends do not fully match the called genes, so a read error is possible.

The CDR3 spans 15 residues. Study outcomes and limitations: The cumulative frequency of public TCR beta families identified carriers of CMV plus the relevant HLA.

This clonotype was obtained from a human donor in good health (CMV status not recorded). Some clones in this sample may be carry-over from other donors' samples. J is TRBJ2-2 and V is TRBV5-3; no clear D. TRBV5-3 is an open reading frame, and its role is uncertain. Sequencing was carried out using PBMCs. The chain's CDR3 is CASSLEKRNTGELFF. The CDR3 bases are TGTGCCAGCAGCTTAGAAAAGAGAAACACCGGGGAGCTGTTTTTT.